This T cell receptor beta chain comes out of a study of blood T cell repertoires in COVID-19. Study-level background: Sample material is recorded as cDNA or gDNA derived from T cells, B-cell-depleted T cells, or PBMCs.

In the source study's methods: Estimation of nucleated cell counts was performed using reference gene primer amplification. Produced via immunoSEQ multiplex PCR; TCRdb's table is partial and in-frame only. The V and J calls and clone size were taken over from that table, and D and trimming were inferred from the DNA. Among some 200,000 clones listed, about 90% were seen once. Deletions cut 0 bases from V and 1 base from J, with 12 bases between. Looked up from germline, CDR1 is MNHEY and CDR2 is SVGAGI. The CDR3 runs 16 residues. The J gene is TRBJ2-5, the V gene TRBV6-5; possible D gene TRBD1, 6 bases. This clonotype originated in a man between 60 and 75 years old with active or convalescent COVID-19. Sequenced: peripheral blood. CDR3 residues: CASSYSTPGVQETQYF. The CDR3 nucleotides are TGTGCCAGCAGTTACTCGACACCAGGGGTCCAAGAGACCCAGTACTTC.